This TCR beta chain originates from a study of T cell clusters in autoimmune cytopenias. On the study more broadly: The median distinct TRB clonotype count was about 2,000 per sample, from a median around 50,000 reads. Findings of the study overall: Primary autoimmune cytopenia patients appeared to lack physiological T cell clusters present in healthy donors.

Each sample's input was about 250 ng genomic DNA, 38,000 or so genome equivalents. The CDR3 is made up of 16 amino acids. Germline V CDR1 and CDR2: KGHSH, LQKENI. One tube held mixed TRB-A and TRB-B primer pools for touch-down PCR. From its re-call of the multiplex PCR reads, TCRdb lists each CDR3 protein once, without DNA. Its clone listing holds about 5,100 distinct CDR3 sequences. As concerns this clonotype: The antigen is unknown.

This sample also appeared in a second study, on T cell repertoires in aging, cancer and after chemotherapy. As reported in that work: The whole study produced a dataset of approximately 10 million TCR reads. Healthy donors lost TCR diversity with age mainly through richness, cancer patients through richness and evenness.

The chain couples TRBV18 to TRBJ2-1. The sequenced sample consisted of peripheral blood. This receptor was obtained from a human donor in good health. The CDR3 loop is CASSPRGRGSYNEQFF.